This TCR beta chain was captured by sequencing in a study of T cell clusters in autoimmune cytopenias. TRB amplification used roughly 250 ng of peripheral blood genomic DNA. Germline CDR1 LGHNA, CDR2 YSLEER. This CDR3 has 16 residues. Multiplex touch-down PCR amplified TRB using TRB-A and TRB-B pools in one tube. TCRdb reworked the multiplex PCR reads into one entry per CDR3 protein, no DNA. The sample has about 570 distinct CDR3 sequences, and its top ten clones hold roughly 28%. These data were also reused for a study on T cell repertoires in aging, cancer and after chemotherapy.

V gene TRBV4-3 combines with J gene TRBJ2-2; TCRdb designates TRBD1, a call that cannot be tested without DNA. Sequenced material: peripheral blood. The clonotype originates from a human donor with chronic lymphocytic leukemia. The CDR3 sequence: CASSRTGGVNTGELFF.